A single sample is the source of the 24 T cell receptor beta chains below, sequenced in a study of molecular identifiers for immune sequencing clone quantification. Via MiXCR, TCRdb re-called the PCR reads, giving one row per CDR3 protein. Here the sample spans 600,000 to 650,000 distinct CDR3 sequences, 15% to 20% being singletons. Source material: naive CD8+ T cells from blood, with Jurkat cell RNA spiked in. Subset defined: FACS-sorted CD8+CD4-CCR7+CD45RA+ naive T cells. The source is a human donor in good health. Some libraries in this study had Jurkat cell RNA spiked in.

This clonotype was detected many times. The chain employs TRBV6-1 and TRBJ2-3, with D possibly matching TRBD2 (5 bases). Trimming took 1 base from V and 3 from J, leaving 14 bases between them. Per germline, CDR1 MNHNS and CDR2 SASEGT. The CDR3 spans 16 residues. As DNA, the CDR3 is TGTGCCAGCAGTGAAGGTACTAGGAGGAGTACAGATACGCAGTATTTT. Translation gives CASSEGTRRSTDTQYF.

This sequence joins TRBV19 and TRBJ1-2; perhaps TRBD1 as D (5 bases). Germline CDR1 LNHDA, CDR2 SQIVND (reference sequence). CDR3 size: 12 residues. The V and J ends lost 5 bases and 9 bases respectively, with 13 bases between them. In DNA, the CDR3 is TGTGCCAGTAGTCTCGGACAAGGACGCTACACCTTC. Translated: CASSLGQGRYTF.

The chain carries TRBV6-2 or TRBV6-3 and TRBJ1-6; D possibly corresponds to TRBD1 (6 bases). Germline values: CDR1 MNHEY, CDR2 SVGEGT. The V and J ends lost 7 bases and 9 bases respectively, with 16 bases between them. The CDR3 contains 14 residues. The CDR3, as DNA: TGTGCCAGCAAAAACCTACAGGGCAGTTCACCCCTCCACTTT. Its protein product is CASKNLQGSSPLHF.

Remarks on this clonotype: This may be a read error: a much more frequent sequence differs by one nucleotide. V usage is TRBV12-3 or TRBV12-4 and J usage is TRBJ2-7; weak D call: TRBD1 (5 bases). The CDR3 contains 14 residues. V was pared by 5 bases and J by 7 bases, with 18 bases between. The chain's CDR3 is CASSLTESSREQYF. In DNA form, the CDR3 reads TGTGCCAGCAGTCTGACAGAGTCATCGCGAGAGCAGTACTTC.

This clonotype was detected ten times or more. This sequence joins TRBV20-1 and TRBJ1-2; D not certain. The CDR3 runs 11 residues. The germline V and J ends were trimmed by 3 bases and 4 bases, with 6 bases remaining between them. The germline V gene encodes CDR1 DFQATT and CDR2 SNEGSKA (reference sequence). CDR3 in amino acids: CSASPAYGYTF. The DNA of the CDR3 is TGCAGTGCTAGCCCGGCCTATGGCTACACCTTC.

In regard to this clonotype: At one end, the junction sequence differs from germline, possibly due to a read error. The chain joins TRBV6-2 or TRBV6-3 to TRBJ2-2; D is possibly TRBD2 (5 bases). Germline-derived CDR1 and CDR2 are MNHEY and SVGEGT. The CDR3 contains 16 residues. The CDR3 DNA reads as TGTGCCGGCAGTATAGAGATTCGGGGTTCCACCGGGGAGCTGTTTTTT. It translates to CAGSIEIRGSTGELFF.

This clonotype was counted at least ten times. The CDR3 DNA sequence: TGCGCCAGCAGCCAAGATCGCGCACTCTATGGCTACACCTTC. Protein sequence: CASSQDRALYGYTF. The chain links TRBV4-3 to TRBJ1-2; no clear D. The CDR3 is made up of 14 amino acids. Germline CDR1 is LGHNA and CDR2 is YSLEER. V lost 0 bases to trimming and J lost 4 bases, with 9 bases between them.

This clonotype was recorded at least ten times. The rearrangement links TRBV7-9 to TRBJ2-7, with D possibly matching TRBD1 (6 bases). With 4 bases removed from V and 0 bases from J, the gap between germline ends came to 10 bases. The CDR3 runs to 14 residues. The germline V gene encodes CDR1 SEHNR and CDR2 FQNEAQ (reference sequence). CDR3 loop: CASSYTGPSYEQYF. In DNA, the CDR3 is TGTGCCAGCAGCTACACAGGGCCCTCCTACGAGCAGTACTTC.

This clonotype has ten or more counts. The V and J genes are TRBV7-2 and TRBJ1-1; no clear D. V lost 5 bases and J lost 5, with 18 bases in between. CDR3 length: 15 amino acids. CDR1 and CDR2 from the germline V gene are SGHTA and FQGNSA. The CDR3 sequence is CASSPESPGGTEAFF. The DNA of the CDR3 is TGTGCCAGCAGCCCCGAGTCCCCCGGCGGGACTGAAGCTTTCTTT.

The sample holds many counts of this clonotype. The genes are TRBV29-1 and TRBJ2-7; tentative D call: TRBD1 (6 bases). V was pared by 7 bases and J by 0 bases, with 13 bases between. Germline CDR1 reads SQVTM; CDR2 reads ANQGSEA. The CDR3 loop spans 13 amino acids. In DNA, the CDR3 is TGCAGCGGCCAGGACAGCAGCTCCTACGAGCAGTACTTC. Amino acids: CSGQDSSSYEQYF.

This clonotype was observed at least ten times. The chain joins TRBV6-1 to TRBJ1-5; no clear D. V was clipped by 1 base and J by 7 bases, with 14 bases between them. The CDR3 has 15 residues. Germline lookup yields CDR1 MNHNS and CDR2 SASEGT. The CDR3 region has the DNA TGTGCCAGCAGTGAAGTTTGGAGGGTTCGACAGCCCCAGCATTTT. Protein sequence: CASSEVWRVRQPQHF.

The table lists this clonotype with many counts. The chain employs TRBV27 and TRBJ2-4, with D maybe TRBD2 (6 bases). CDR1 is MNHEY, CDR2 SMNVEV, per germline (reference sequence). This CDR3 is 16 amino acids long. V was pared by 6 bases and J by 1 base, with 16 bases between. As DNA, the CDR3 is TGTGCCAGCAGCCAACTCGGGAGTCTCGCCAAAAACATTCAGTACTTC. Protein sequence: CASSQLGSLAKNIQYF.

This clonotype was detected many times. The rearrangement links TRBV29-1 to TRBJ2-7; no reliable D call. The V gene's germline CDR1 is SQVTM and CDR2 ANQGSEA. Trimming left V 7 bases short and J 1 base short, with 14 bases between. The length of the CDR3 is 13 residues. The CDR3 reads CSAVGGKSYEQYF. The CDR3 region has the DNA TGCAGCGCGGTCGGCGGCAAGTCCTACGAGCAGTACTTC.

The sample holds many counts of this clonotype. The chain links TRBV5-1 to TRBJ1-2; tentative D call: TRBD1 (6 bases). CDR1 and CDR2 from the germline V gene are SGHRS and YFSETQ. This CDR3 comprises 18 residues. The germline V and J ends were trimmed by 4 bases and 8 bases, with 30 bases remaining between them. CDR3 amino acids: CASSPATGGRTISLGYTF. DNA for the CDR3: TGCGCCAGCAGCCCCGCCACCGGGGGCCGGACTATCAGCTTGGGCTACACCTTC. Together with reference TRBV5-1 and TRBJ1-2, the CDR3 gives the full variable domain: KAGVTQTPRYLIKTRGQQVTLSCSPISGHRSVSWYQQTPGQGLQFLFEYFSETQRNKGNFPGRFSGRQFSNSRSEMNVSTLELGDSALYLCASSPATGGRTISLGYTFGSGTRLTVV.

This clonotype showed up many times. The chain combines TRBV25-1 with TRBJ2-5, with 8 bases that match TRBD2. V trimming: 3 bases; J trimming: 4 bases; junction bases outside the gene matches: 7. Germline loops: CDR1 MGHDK, CDR2 SYGVNS. CDR3 size: 15 residues. The CDR3 region has the DNA TGTGCCAGCAGTGATGGAGCGGGGGAACGAGAGACCCAGTACTTC. Its translation: CASSDGAGERETQYF.

A few counts support this clonotype. The rearrangement joins TRBV9 to TRBJ2-1, with D possibly TRBD2 on 6 matching bases. The V end was cut by 0 bases, the J end by 9 bases, with 10 bases between. Germline values: CDR1 SGDLS, CDR2 YYNGEE. The CDR3 has 13 amino acids. This chain's CDR3 is CASSVGLVSEQFF. CDR3 sequence (DNA): TGTGCCAGCAGCGTAGGACTAGTCAGTGAGCAGTTCTTC.

In the case of this clonotype: The junction departs from the called germline gene at one end, perhaps through a read error. This chain joins TRBV27 and TRBJ2-2; no clear D gene. Per germline, CDR1 MNHEY and CDR2 SMNVEV (reference sequence). The CDR3 is made up of 14 amino acids. The CDR3 nucleotides read TGTGCCGGCAGCCCGCCCATGACTGGCGGGGAGCTGTTTTTT. The encoded protein is CAGSPPMTGGELFF.

This clonotype was picked up many times. This sequence joins TRBV5-5 and TRBJ2-7, with D perhaps matching TRBD1 (6 bases). The CDR3 sequence is 15 residues long. Trimming removed 4 bases at V and 3 bases at J, with 17 bases between. Germline V lookup: CDR1 SGHKS, CDR2 YYEKEE (reference sequence). CDR3 in amino acids: CASSLEEDRNYEQYF. Written as DNA, the CDR3 is TGTGCCAGCAGCCTAGAGGAGGACAGAAACTACGAGCAGTACTTC. Looking up the rest from reference TRBV5-5 and TRBJ2-7 gives the full variable domain: DAGVTQSPTHLIKTRGQQVTLRCSPISGHKSVSWYQQVLGQGPQFIFQYYEKEERGRGNFPDRFSARQFPNYSSELNVNALLLGDSALYLCASSLEEDRNYEQYFGPGTRLTVT.

The chain links TRBV30 to TRBJ2-7; D is perhaps TRBD2 (5 bases). The germline V gene encodes CDR1 GTSNPN and CDR2 SVGIG (reference sequence). Trimming took 0 bases from V and 4 from J, leaving 13 bases between them. The CDR3 has 14 residues. The CDR3: CAWSVGQDLYEQYF. CDR3 in DNA: TGTGCCTGGAGTGTAGGGCAGGACTTGTACGAGCAGTACTTC.

The table lists this clonotype with a count of one. V is TRBV5-8 and J is TRBJ1-5; no clear D. The DNA end lines up better with TRBJ2-3; the J call may be wrong. CDR1 is SGHTS, CDR2 YDEGEE, per germline. The CDR3 consists of 14 residues. The DNA for the CDR3 is TGTGCCAGCAGCTTGCGATATAGCAATCAGCCCCAGTATTTT. It encodes CASSLRYSNQPQYF.

This clonotype appeared many times. The chain employs TRBV12-3 or TRBV12-4 and TRBJ2-3; 8 bases fit TRBD2. The CDR3 consists of 14 residues. Unmatched junction bases numbered 6, after V lost 4 bases and J lost 6 bases. The CDR3 sequence: CASSSAGEVDTQYF. Here the CDR3 DNA reads TGTGCCAGCAGTTCAGCGGGGGAAGTGGATACGCAGTATTTT.

The chain has TRBV28 and TRBJ2-7, with TRBD1 matching 7 bases. Germline assignment: CDR1 MDHEN and CDR2 SYDVKM. CDR3 length: 14 amino acids. Trimming removed 4 bases from V and 3 bases from J; junction bases left unmatched: 6. The CDR3 region is CASSSGTVNYEQYF. The CDR3 DNA is TGTGCCAGCAGTTCCGGGACAGTAAACTACGAGCAGTACTTC.

This clonotype was detected ten times or more. The chain employs TRBV4-3 and TRBJ2-7; 10 nucleotides agree with TRBD1. The CDR3 loop spans 15 amino acids. Germline V lookup: CDR1 LGHNA, CDR2 YSLEER. The V segment lost 3 bases and the J segment 4 bases; nucleotides outside the gene matches: 6. CDR3 protein: CASSHDRTGGYEQYF. In DNA form, the CDR3 reads TGCGCCAGCAGCCATGATAGGACAGGGGGATACGAGCAGTACTTC.

In regard to this clonotype: A read error is possible here, since a much larger clone lies one base away. This chain links TRBV6-6 with TRBJ2-3; D is unclear. The germline V gene encodes CDR1 MNHNY and CDR2 SVGAGI (reference sequence). The CDR3 has 14 residues. CDR3 DNA: TGTGCCAGCAGCCCATATGGAGTGCCAGATACGCGGTATTTT. It specifies CASSPYGVPDTRYF.